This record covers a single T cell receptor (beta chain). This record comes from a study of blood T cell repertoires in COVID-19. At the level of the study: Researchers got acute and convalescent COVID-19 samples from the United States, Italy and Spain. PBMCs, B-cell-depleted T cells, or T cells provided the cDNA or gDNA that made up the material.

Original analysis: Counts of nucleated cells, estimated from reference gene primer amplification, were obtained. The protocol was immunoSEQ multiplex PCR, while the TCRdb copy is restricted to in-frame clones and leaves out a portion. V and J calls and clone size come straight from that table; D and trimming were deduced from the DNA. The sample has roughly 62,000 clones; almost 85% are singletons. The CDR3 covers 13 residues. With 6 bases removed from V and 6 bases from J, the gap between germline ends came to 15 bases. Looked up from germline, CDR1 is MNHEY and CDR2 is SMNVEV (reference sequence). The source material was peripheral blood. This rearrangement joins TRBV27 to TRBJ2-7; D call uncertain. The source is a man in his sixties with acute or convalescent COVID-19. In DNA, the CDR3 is TGTGCCAGCAGCTTGGGTGGAGTGACCGAGCAGTACTTC. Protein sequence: CASSLGGVTEQYF.